The clone carrying this T cell receptor (beta chain) turned up a few times. The antigen remains undetermined. This sample stems from a study of sequential checkpoint blockade in melanoma. Study-level information: TCRβ was sequenced from DNA of about 94 pretreatment tumors. Study conclusions and caveats: For nivolumab-first patients, baseline tumor clonality was associated with response.

Sample treatment: randomized to nivolumab then ipilimumab (arm A) or the reverse (arm B). The protocol was immunoSEQ multiplex PCR, while the TCRdb copy is restricted to in-frame clones and leaves out a portion. The profile covers 3,800 or so clones, with 30% to 35% appearing a single time and 30% to 35% taken by the ten largest. The CDR3 runs to 13 residues. V was shortened by 1 base and J by 5 bases, with 9 bases between the two germline ends. Germline V lookup: CDR1 MNHNS, CDR2 SASEGT. The clonotype comes from a human donor with melanoma. Specimen: tumor tissue (inferred from file names), collected from a patient given nivolumab and ipilimumab in sequence. The chain has TRBV6-1 and TRBJ2-7; no clear D. CDR3 sequence reads: CASSEGIADEQYF. The DNA of the CDR3 is TGTGCCAGCAGTGAAGGGATAGCAGACGAGCAGTACTTC.